The 10 T cell receptor beta chains below were found in one sample sequenced in a study of regulatory T cells in long-lasting Graves disease. Assembly of TCR beta libraries relied on iRepertoire HTBI primers together with Arm-PCR of CDR3 regions. A single record per CDR3 protein comes from TCRdb applying MiXCR to the multiplex PCR reads. The sample lists 310,000 or so distinct CDR3 sequences, around 20% occurring once. The time point: persistent/refractory GD, antithyroid drugs over 5 years with positive TRAb. From RNA extracted from PBMCs, the TCR library was made. The material was peripheral blood mononuclear cells (PBMCs), obtained when the disease was refractory, from a patient treated with antithyroid drugs. These receptor sequences come from a female donor with Graves disease.

V usage is TRBV20-1 and J usage is TRBJ2-7, with TRBD1 matching over 10 bases. The CDR3 contains 12 residues. Germline V lookup: CDR1 DFQATT, CDR2 SNEGSKA (reference sequence). V lost 8 bases and J lost 6; bases outside the gene matches: 7. CDR3 protein: CSPGQGTSEQYF. Here the CDR3 DNA reads TGCAGTCCGGGACAGGGGACTAGCGAGCAGTACTTC.

The table lists this clonotype with many counts. The chain joins TRBV3-1 to TRBJ2-7, with 7 nucleotides matching TRBD1. The CDR3 length is 13 residues. From germline, CDR1 is LGHDT and CDR2 YNNKEL (reference sequence). J gave up 5 bases and V 1 base, and 2 bases lay outside the gene matches. CDR3 DNA sequence: TGTGCCAGCAGCCAAGTGACAGGGAACGAGCAGTACTTC. The encoded protein is CASSQVTGNEQYF.

Only a few counts were recorded for this clonotype. This chain uses TRBV28 with TRBJ2-7, with TRBD2 identical over 7 bases. Germline-derived CDR1 and CDR2 are MDHEN and SYDVKM. After removal of 10 bases from V and 2 bases from J, the junction contained 8 bases not matched to a gene. The CDR3 extends over 13 amino acids. CDR3 loop: CATREVHTYEQYF. The CDR3 nucleotides are TGTGCCACCCGGGAGGTCCATACCTACGAGCAGTACTTC. Filled out from reference TRBV28 and TRBJ2-7, the complete variable domain reads DVKVTQSSRYLVKRTGEKVFLECVQDMDHENMFWYRQDPGLGLRLIYFSYDVKMKEKGDIPEGYSVSREKKERFSLILESASTNQTSMYLCATREVHTYEQYFGPGTRLTVT.

The chain joins TRBV9 to TRBJ2-2; 8 positions match TRBD1. V shed 3 bases, J shed 7 bases, and the junction held 8 bases outside the gene matches. This CDR3 spans 15 amino acids. Germline lookup yields CDR1 SGDLS and CDR2 YYNGEE. The CDR3 DNA reads TGTGCCAGCAGCGGAGCAGGGGGCGCGGGCGGGGAGCTGTTTTTT. Translation gives CASSGAGGAGGELFF. Full variable domain (missing parts from reference TRBV9 and TRBJ2-2): DSGVTQTPKHLITATGQRVTLRCSPRSGDLSVYWYQQSLDQGLQFLIQYYNGEERAKGNILERFSAQQFPDLHSELNLSSLELGDSALYFCASSGAGGAGGELFFGEGSRLTVL.

This clonotype was detected ten times or more. V and J are TRBV12-3 or TRBV12-4 and TRBJ1-2, with D possibly TRBD1 on 5 matching bases. V lost 3 bases and J lost 8, with 10 bases in between. The CDR3 covers 12 residues. Written as DNA, the CDR3 is TGTGCCAGCAGTTTCCCGGGACGGGGCTACACCTTC. Protein: CASSFPGRGYTF.

V and J are TRBV6-1 and TRBJ1-1; no firm D call. Germline CDR1 and CDR2: MNHNS and SASEGT. CDR3 length: 13 amino acids. The V gene lost 2 bases and the J gene lost 11 bases, with 15 bases spanning the gap. CDR3 sequence: CASSEQANTKAFF. The CDR3 DNA follows: TGTGCCAGCAGTGAACAGGCAAACACTAAGGCTTTCTTT.

In its sample, this clonotype was seen many times. V and J are TRBV28 and TRBJ1-1, with D possibly TRBD1 on 6 matching bases. CDR3 length equals 15 residues. The V gene lost 7 bases and the J gene lost 3 bases, with 18 bases spanning the gap. Germline V gene sequence: CDR1 MDHEN, CDR2 SYDVKM. In nucleotides, the CDR3 is TGTGCCAGCACCGAGACAGGTGCTCGACACACTGAAGCTTTCTTT. Translated: CASTETGARHTEAFF.

Remarks on this clonotype: With a much larger clone just one base away, this may be a read error. The chain combines TRBV28 with TRBJ1-2; D gene unclear. The CDR3 spans 10 residues. Per the germline V gene, CDR1 is MDHEN and CDR2 is SYDVKM. CDR3 coding DNA: TGTGTCAGCATGGGGTATGGCTACACCTTC. It yields the protein CVSMGYGYTF.

V and J are TRBV24-1 and TRBJ1-1, with 7 bases fitting TRBD1. J was trimmed by 10 bases and V by 2 bases; bases with no gene match: 3. Germline V gene lookup returns CDR1 KGHDR and CDR2 SFDVKD. This CDR3 has 12 amino acids. The CDR3 nucleotides read TGTGCCACCAGTGATTCAGGGGGTAGAGCTTTCTTT. Amino acid sequence: CATSDSGGRAFF.

This clonotype has ten or more counts. The rearrangement joins TRBV6-1 to TRBJ1-5, with 7 bases identical to TRBD1. With V trimmed by 0 bases and J by 6 bases, 5 bases remained unmatched. CDR1 MNHNS and CDR2 SASEGT come from the germline V gene. There are 15 residues in the CDR3. DNA of the CDR3: TGTGCCAGCAGTGAAGCTATGGCAGGGGGTCAGCCCCAGCATTTT. This gives the protein CASSEAMAGGQPQHF.